Given below is one TCR beta chain in context. No antigen is known for it. Germline-derived CDR1 and CDR2 are MNHEY and SMNVEV (reference sequence). With 6 bases clipped from V and 4 bases from J, the junction kept 4 bases outside the gene matches. The CDR3 has 14 amino acids. This record comes from a study of T cell responses to AZD1222 COVID-19 vaccine. Study findings and constraints: All repertoire sampling was performed exclusively after the peak T cell response. Most donors were white British, females outnumbered males, and clonal diversity was possibly underestimated.

Method: immunoSEQ multiplex PCR; TCRdb's copy keeps in-frame clones and lacks some. Of about 150,000 clones in the sample, roughly 92% were seen once. This chain joins TRBV27 and TRBJ1-2; 11 nucleotides line up with TRBD1. The material was peripheral blood, obtained on day 0 of AZD1222 vaccination. The origin of this receptor is an adult in good health. The CDR3 region is CASSGQGAGYGYTF. DNA of the CDR3: TGTGCCAGCAGCGGACAGGGGGCAGGCTATGGCTACACCTTC.